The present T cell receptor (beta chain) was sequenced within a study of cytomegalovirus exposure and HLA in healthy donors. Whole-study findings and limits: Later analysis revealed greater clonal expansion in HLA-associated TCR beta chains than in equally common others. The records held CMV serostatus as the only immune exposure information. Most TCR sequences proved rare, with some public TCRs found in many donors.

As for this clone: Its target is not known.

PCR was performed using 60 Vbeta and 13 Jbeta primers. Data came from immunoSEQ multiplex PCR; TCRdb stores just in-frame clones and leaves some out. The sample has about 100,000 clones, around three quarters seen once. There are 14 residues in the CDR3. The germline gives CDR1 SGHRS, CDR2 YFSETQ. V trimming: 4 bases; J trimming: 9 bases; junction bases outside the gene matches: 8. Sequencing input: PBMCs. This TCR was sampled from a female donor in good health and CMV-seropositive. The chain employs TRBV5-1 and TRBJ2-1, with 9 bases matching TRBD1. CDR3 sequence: CASSGTGKLGEQFF. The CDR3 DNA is TGCGCCAGCAGCGGGACAGGGAAGTTAGGTGAGCAGTTCTTC.